This T cell receptor (beta chain) comes out of a study of cytomegalovirus exposure and HLA in healthy donors. Study-wide points: In a later analysis, the majority of CMV-associated beta chains seemingly showed HLA restriction.

The CDR3 contains 16 residues. In germline, CDR1 is SGHDT, CDR2 YYEEEE. The J segment lost 3 bases and the V segment lost 4 bases, leaving 9 bases of the junction unmatched. 13 Jbeta primers and 60 Vbeta primers were used for the PCR. TCRdb's table, derived via immunoSEQ multiplex PCR, lists solely in-frame clones and lacks some. Recorded for this sample: 130,000 or so clones. Worth noting for this clone: Its target is not known.

The TCR was taken from a woman between 18 and 29 years old in good health and CMV-seronegative. The sample consisted of PBMCs. This chain joins TRBV5-6 and TRBJ1-4; 7 bases map to TRBD1. CDR3 protein: CASSREGQGANEKLFF. The CDR3 DNA is TGTGCCAGCAGCAGAGAAGGTCAGGGGGCTAATGAAAAACTGTTTTTT. The full variable domain, in which reference TRBV5-6 and TRBJ1-4 provide the parts outside the CDR3, is DAGVTQSPTHLIKTRGQQVTLRCSPKSGHDTVSWYQQALGQGPQFIFQYYEEEERQRGNFPDRFSGHQFPNYSSELNVNALLLGDSALYLCASSREGQGANEKLFFGSGTQLSVL.